Detailed here is one TCR beta chain. Libraries were prepared by immunoSEQ multiplex PCR; TCRdb keeps only in-frame clonotypes and omits some of them. Among about 87,000 clones, 93% were seen once, and the ten largest hold 1.3% to 1.5%. This sample stems from a study of T cell changes during pregnancy in multiple sclerosis. Deletions cut 5 bases from V and 1 base from J, with 17 bases between. The CDR3 has 15 amino acids. CDR1 and CDR2 (germline): SQVTM, ANQGSEA. V usage is TRBV29-1 and J usage is TRBJ1-1, with D perhaps TRBD1 (6 bases). Specimen: peripheral blood, collected in the third trimester of pregnancy. The clonotype was recovered from a female donor in good health, enrolled as a control in a pregnancy study. The CDR3 here is CSVFRGGIANTEAFF. The CDR3 bases are TGCAGCGTTTTCAGGGGCGGTATAGCGAACACTGAAGCTTTCTTT.